This TCR beta chain was captured in a study of identical twins. Notes on the study in general: The study reached conclusions through statistical analysis that was cross-sectional, not following the same donors. Abundant beta clonotypes from cord blood had fewer insertions, unlike memory repertoires, which showed none.

Germline-derived CDR1 and CDR2 are SGHTS and YDEGEE. With 1 base clipped from V and 5 bases from J, the junction kept 13 bases outside the gene matches. CDR3 length: 17 residues. cDNA carried unique molecular identifiers, and a universal primer site was added by template switching. From the 5' RACE reads, TCRdb called clonotypes with MiXCR, one entry per CDR3 protein. The profile shows some 500,000 distinct CDR3 sequences, 9% to 10% of them singletons. This clonotype has a handful of counts. The antigen remains undetermined. These same records also appear under a second study, on yellow fever vaccine responses in identical twins.

V is TRBV5-8 and J is TRBJ2-5; TRBD1 aligns across 8 bases. The TCR sequence derives from a woman aged 18 to 35 in good health. Material: PBMCs. CDR3: CASSLHRDRFKGETQYF. CDR3 nucleotide sequence: TGTGCCAGCAGCTTGCACCGGGACAGGTTTAAGGGGGAGACCCAGTACTTC.